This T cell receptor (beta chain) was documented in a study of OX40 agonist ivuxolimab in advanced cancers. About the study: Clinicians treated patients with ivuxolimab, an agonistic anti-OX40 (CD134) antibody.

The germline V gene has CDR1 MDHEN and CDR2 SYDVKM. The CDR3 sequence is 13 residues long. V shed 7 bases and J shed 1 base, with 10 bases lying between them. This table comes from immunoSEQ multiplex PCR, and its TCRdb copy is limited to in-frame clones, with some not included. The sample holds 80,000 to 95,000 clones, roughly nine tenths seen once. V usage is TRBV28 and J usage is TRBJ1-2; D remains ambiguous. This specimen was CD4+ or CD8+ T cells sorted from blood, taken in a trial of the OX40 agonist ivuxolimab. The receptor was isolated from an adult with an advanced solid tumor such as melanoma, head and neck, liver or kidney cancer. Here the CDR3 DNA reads TGTGCCAGCAACCGTAGGGTTAACTATGGCTACACCTTC. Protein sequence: CASNRRVNYGYTF.